The 20 T cell receptor beta chains below were found in one sample sequenced in a study of shared T cell receptors in the human thymus. Produced via immunoSEQ multiplex PCR; TCRdb's table is partial and in-frame only. The profile shows 720,000 or so clones, approximately 85% of them singletons. These same records also appear under a second study, on human thymus T cells.

Sequenced material: thymocytes. These receptor sequences come from a girl less than two years old with a congenital heart defect.

The chain uses TRBV25-1 and TRBJ2-7; D unresolved. This CDR3 comprises 13 residues. CDR1 is MGHDK, CDR2 SYGVNS, per germline. The V and J ends lost 4 bases and 1 base respectively, with 8 bases between them. For the CDR3, the DNA is TGTGCCAGCAGTGGCCCGGGTTCCTACGAGCAGTACTTC. Its translation is CASSGPGSYEQYF.

The V call is TRBV15, the J call TRBJ2-5; D is unclear. Trimming shortened V by 2 bases and J by 0 bases, and 16 bases separated the two germline ends. Germline V gene data show CDR1 as LNHNV and CDR2 as YYDKDF (reference sequence). The CDR3 loop spans 17 amino acids. CDR3: CATSRNPTELYQETQYF. Written as DNA, the CDR3 is TGTGCCACCAGCAGAAATCCCACCGAGTTGTACCAAGAGACCCAGTACTTC.

CDR3 nucleotides: TGTGCCAGCAGTAGAGGGACAGAAGCTAACTATGGCTACACCTTC. Its protein product is CASSRGTEANYGYTF. This sequence joins TRBV27 and TRBJ1-2, with 7 bases aligning to TRBD1. Germline trimming cut 5 bases from V and 0 bases from J; bases unmatched to any gene: 6. Germline CDR1 MNHEY, CDR2 SMNVEV (reference sequence). This CDR3 spans 15 amino acids.

Only one count was recorded for this clone. The genes are TRBV7-6 and TRBJ1-1; D might be TRBD1 (6 bases). Germline V gene sequence: CDR1 SGHVS, CDR2 FNYEAQ. The CDR3 has 15 residues. Trimming removed 4 bases from V and 4 bases from J, with 16 bases in between. The CDR3 DNA is TGTGCCAGCAGCTCCTCACAGGGTAGGGGCACTGAAGCTTTCTTT. As protein: CASSSSQGRGTEAFF.

The gene calls are TRBV5-1 and TRBJ1-5; D not certain. CDR1 and CDR2 from the germline V gene are SGHRS and YFSETQ. CDR3 length: 16 amino acids. Trimming removed 1 base from V and 1 base from J, with 12 bases in between. CDR3 loop: CASSLSVRKSNQPQHF. The CDR3 nucleotides are TGCGCCAGCAGCTTGTCCGTCAGGAAAAGCAATCAGCCCCAGCATTTT.

This clone appeared once. The V gene is TRBV5-6, the J gene TRBJ1-6; unclear D gene. The germline V gene encodes CDR1 SGHDT and CDR2 YYEEEE. V was pared by 2 bases and J by 14 bases, with 23 bases between. The CDR3 length is 16 residues. CDR3: CASSFHRTAGCFTLHF. DNA of the CDR3: TGTGCCAGCAGCTTCCACCGTACAGCGGGGTGTTTCACCCTCCACTTT.

The chain couples TRBV11-2 to TRBJ1-5, with D perhaps matching TRBD1 (5 bases). The CDR3 length is 16 residues. From germline, CDR1 is SGHAT and CDR2 FQNNGV. V shed 2 bases and J shed 2 bases, with 13 bases lying between them. Here the CDR3 reads CASSLRGRAGNQPQHF. The DNA for the CDR3 is TGTGCCAGCAGCTTAAGGGGTCGGGCGGGCAATCAGCCCCAGCATTTT.

This chain connects TRBV5-4 to TRBJ1-1; 7 bases map to TRBD1. The junction had 10 bases not matched to a gene; V was cut back by 4 bases and J by 1 base. The CDR3 sequence is 16 residues long. Germline-derived CDR1 and CDR2 are SGHNT and YYREEE (reference sequence). CDR3 coding DNA: TGTGCCAGCAGCACCAATACAGGGGTGGAGAACACTGAAGCTTTCTTT. This codes for CASSTNTGVENTEAFF. The full variable domain, its missing parts supplied by reference TRBV5-4 and TRBJ1-1, is ETGVTQSPTHLIKTRGQQVTLRCSSQSGHNTVSWYQQALGQGPQFIFQYYREEENGRGNFPPRFSGLQFPNYSSELNVNALELDDSALYLCASSTNTGVENTEAFFGQGTRLTVV.

This rearrangement joins TRBV7-4 to TRBJ2-2; TRBD2 might be the D (5 bases). From germline, CDR1 is SGHVT and CDR2 SQSDAQ. The CDR3 spans 16 residues. The germline V and J ends were trimmed by 3 bases and 5 bases, with 16 bases remaining between them. DNA of the CDR3: TGTGCCAGCAGCTTCCCGGGGTCAGTAAGGACCGGGGAGCTGTTTTTT. Amino acids: CASSFPGSVRTGELFF.

V is TRBV5-1 and J is TRBJ2-6; 7 nucleotides align to TRBD1. The CDR3 totals 18 residues. Germline values: CDR1 SGHRS, CDR2 YFSETQ. V shed 0 bases and J 3 bases; nucleotides not matched to a gene: 9. Here the CDR3 reads CASSLVDSRQGGANVLTF. CDR3 bases: TGCGCCAGCAGCTTGGTTGATTCCCGACAGGGTGGGGCCAACGTCCTGACTTTC.

The chain recombines TRBV29-1 with TRBJ2-5; 9 positions agree with TRBD1. The tail of the sequence fits TRBJ2-7 better, so the J call may be wrong. This CDR3 is 14 amino acids long. Germline values: CDR1 SQVTM, CDR2 ANQGSEA. The CDR3 bases are TGCAGCGCCCAGACACAGGGGGCCCCTTACGAGCAGTACTTC. Protein sequence: CSAQTQGAPYEQYF.

The J gene is TRBJ1-2, the V gene TRBV4-3, with 9 positions matching TRBD1. In germline, CDR1 is LGHNA, CDR2 YSLEER. V shed 3 bases and J 5 bases; nucleotides not matched to a gene: 13. This CDR3 comprises 17 residues. The CDR3 here is CASSHLPGQGLRYGYTF. The DNA for the CDR3 is TGCGCCAGCAGCCACTTACCGGGACAGGGTCTTCGGTATGGCTACACCTTC.

As regards this clone: One junction end disagrees with the germline gene, perhaps due to a read error. V is TRBV10-3 and J is TRBJ2-7; D is possibly TRBD1 (6 bases). The CDR3 runs 12 residues. CDR1 is ENHRY and CDR2 is SYGVKD in the germline V gene. CDR3 sequence reads: CAISGGPYGQYF. As DNA, the CDR3 is TGTGCCATCAGTGGGGGGCCCTACGGGCAGTACTTC.

This clone is a singleton in its sample. The V and J genes are TRBV4-3 and TRBJ2-7; no clear D. Germline V CDR1 and CDR2: LGHNA, YSLEER. Trimming removed 0 bases from V and 2 bases from J, with 17 bases in between. The CDR3 runs 17 residues. CDR3 amino acids: CASSQESKDTNTYEQYF. CDR3 nucleotides: TGCGCCAGCAGCCAAGAGTCAAAAGACACAAATACCTACGAGCAGTACTTC.

This clone was observed once. The genes are TRBV7-2 and TRBJ2-7, with 8 bases fitting TRBD1. The CDR3 has 15 amino acids. CDR1 is SGHTA and CDR2 is FQGNSA in the germline V gene. V gave up 6 bases and J gave up 4 bases; unmatched junction bases: 11. This CDR3 is CASRLGTGGPYEQYF. CDR3 sequence (DNA): TGTGCCAGCAGATTGGGGACAGGCGGACCTTACGAGCAGTACTTC.

V gene TRBV5-1 combines with J gene TRBJ1-1, with 7 bases fitting TRBD1. This CDR3 comprises 19 residues. Germline V gene sequence: CDR1 SGHRS, CDR2 YFSETQ. V shed 5 bases, J shed 1 base, and the junction held 20 bases outside the gene matches. CDR3 bases: TGCGCCAGCAGACCTTACCTCCAGGGGGAACAGGCGGCGAACACTGAAGCTTTCTTT. As protein: CASRPYLQGEQAANTEAFF.

This clone was counted a single time. This chain connects TRBV7-9 to TRBJ1-6; tentatively, D is TRBD1 (5 bases). The CDR3 runs 17 residues. Between the trimmed V and J ends, which lost 1 base and 9 bases, there was a span of 19 bases. CDR1 SEHNR and CDR2 FQNEAQ come from the germline V gene (reference sequence). The CDR3 here is CASSLGGREEPPSPLHF. The CDR3 bases are TGTGCCAGCAGCTTAGGGGGCCGGGAGGAACCTCCTTCACCCCTCCACTTT.

V and J are TRBV14 and TRBJ2-3; TRBD1 aligns across 9 bases. This CDR3 region has 16 residues. Germline V gene sequence: CDR1 SGHDN, CDR2 FVKESK. V was pared by 0 bases and J by 6 bases, with 7 bases of the junction left unmatched. CDR3 coding DNA: TGTGCCAGCAGCCAAGAAGGGACAGGGCGCTTGGATACGCAGTATTTT. This codes for CASSQEGTGRLDTQYF.

The V gene is TRBV5-1, the J gene TRBJ1-5, with 9 bases that match TRBD1. From germline, CDR1 is SGHRS and CDR2 YFSETQ. The ends lost 3 bases at V and 6 bases at J; junction bases unmatched: 10. The CDR3 spans 16 residues. The CDR3 loop reads CASSSARTGDGQPQHF. The DNA of the CDR3 is TGCGCCAGCAGCTCAGCCAGGACAGGGGACGGTCAGCCCCAGCATTTT.

The chain employs TRBV19 and TRBJ2-1, with D possibly being TRBD2 (7 bases). Germline V gene sequence: CDR1 LNHDA, CDR2 SQIVND (reference sequence). The V gene lost 4 bases and the J gene lost 0 bases, with 16 bases spanning the gap. CDR3 length: 17 amino acids. CDR3 sequence: CASSTLGGPSSYNEQFF. The CDR3 region has the DNA TGTGCCAGTAGTACTCTCGGGGGGCCTAGCTCCTACAATGAGCAGTTCTTC.